The 18 T cell receptor beta chains below come from one sample, sequenced in a study of T cell responses to AZD1222 COVID-19 vaccine. The method was immunoSEQ multiplex PCR; TCRdb's version includes in-frame clones alone and lacks a portion of them. The repertoire holds some 60,000 clones, with less than 90% as singletons. Sequences were derived from peripheral blood, sampled 28 days after the second AZD1222 dose. These receptors originate from an adult who received the AZD1222 COVID-19 vaccine.

The rearrangement joins TRBV4-3 to TRBJ1-1, with 10 bases identical to TRBD1. This CDR3 is built from 14 residues. The germline V gene encodes CDR1 LGHNA and CDR2 YSLEER. The V segment lost 0 bases and the J segment 11 bases; nucleotides outside the gene matches: 6. CDR3 sequence reads: CASSQERQGAFAFF. The CDR3 DNA follows: TGCGCCAGCAGCCAAGAAAGACAGGGGGCCTTCGCTTTCTTT.

J is TRBJ1-4 and V is TRBV28; 7 nucleotides align to TRBD1. CDR1 and CDR2 from the germline V gene are MDHEN and SYDVKM. The CDR3 contains 14 residues. The trim removed 6 bases at V and 4 bases at J, leaving 5 bases unmatched. In DNA, the CDR3 is TGTGCCAGCAGGATGGGACAGTATAATGAAAAACTGTTTTTT. Protein: CASRMGQYNEKLFF.

The V and J genes are TRBV29-1 and TRBJ2-1; tentative D call: TRBD2 (7 bases). This CDR3 comprises 15 residues. Germline V gives CDR1 SQVTM, CDR2 ANQGSEA. The V gene lost 7 bases and the J gene lost 3 bases, with 19 bases spanning the gap. The CDR3 sequence: CSALLAPRGYNEQFF. CDR3 nucleotides: TGCAGCGCCCTACTAGCGCCCAGGGGCTACAATGAGCAGTTCTTC.

The chain combines TRBV30 with TRBJ1-1; D is uncertain. Germline assignment: CDR1 GTSNPN and CDR2 SVGIG (reference sequence). V lost 2 bases to trimming and J lost 4 bases, with 11 bases between them. The CDR3 consists of 13 residues. The CDR3 spells CAWSQSAGTEAFF. DNA for the CDR3: TGTGCCTGGAGTCAGTCGGCGGGCACTGAAGCTTTCTTT.

The rearrangement joins TRBV25-1 to TRBJ2-2; D unresolved. This CDR3 is built from 15 residues. Germline loops: CDR1 MGHDK, CDR2 SYGVNS. V lost 1 base to trimming and J lost 5 bases, with 11 bases between them. CDR3 amino acids: CASSEWSGKTGELFF. Written as DNA, the CDR3 is TGTGCCAGCAGTGAATGGTCGGGCAAAACCGGGGAGCTGTTTTTT.

V usage is TRBV28 and J usage is TRBJ2-7; D call uncertain. The germline gives CDR1 MDHEN, CDR2 SYDVKM. V was cut by 8 bases and J by 4 bases, with 12 bases left in between. The CDR3 contains 12 residues. CDR3 amino acids: CASGVIGYEQYF. The DNA of the CDR3 is TGTGCCAGCGGTGTGATTGGGTACGAGCAGTACTTC.

V and J are TRBV6-1 and TRBJ1-6, with no clear D. Germline V lookup: CDR1 MNHNS, CDR2 SASEGT. This CDR3 spans 16 amino acids. V was trimmed by 3 bases and J by 6 bases, leaving 15 bases between them. The CDR3 reads CASSEGQILVNSPLHF. Here the CDR3 DNA reads TGTGCCAGCAGTGAGGGTCAGATTTTGGTTAATTCACCCCTCCACTTT.

The rearrangement uses TRBV5-1 and TRBJ1-1; D gene ambiguous. The germline V gene encodes CDR1 SGHRS and CDR2 YFSETQ. Trimming shortened V by 2 bases and J by 0 bases, and 5 bases separated the two germline ends. There are 13 residues in the CDR3. The CDR3: CASSFQLNTEAFF. DNA of the CDR3: TGCGCCAGCAGCTTTCAGTTGAACACTGAAGCTTTCTTT.

V and J are TRBV30 and TRBJ2-7; the D is unclear. The germline V and J ends were trimmed by 3 bases and 7 bases, with 10 bases remaining between them. Germline lookup yields CDR1 GTSNPN and CDR2 SVGIG (reference sequence). The CDR3 covers 11 residues. For the CDR3, the DNA is TGTGCCTGGAGCCTCCAGTCAGAGCAGTACTTC. It codes for CAWSLQSEQYF. Looking up the rest from reference TRBV30 and TRBJ2-7 gives the full variable domain: SQTIHQWPATLVQPVGSPLSLECTVEGTSNPNLYWYRQAAGRGLQLLFYSVGIGQISSEVPQNLSASRPQDRQFILSSKKLLLSDSGFYLCAWSLQSEQYFGPGTRLTVT.

The chain uses TRBV28 and TRBJ2-6, with D possibly called TRBD1 or TRBD2 (6 bases each). The germline gives CDR1 MDHEN, CDR2 SYDVKM. The CDR3 loop spans 20 amino acids. V dropped 2 bases and J dropped 0 bases, with 20 bases sitting between them. CDR3 residues: CASSLGVLQGTHSGANVLTF. The DNA of the CDR3 is TGTGCCAGCAGTTTAGGGGTCTTGCAGGGGACTCACTCTGGGGCCAACGTCCTGACTTTC.

CDR3 nucleotides: TGCGCCAGCAGCCGCAACAGGGAAATGAACACTGAAGCTTTCTTT. Protein sequence: CASSRNREMNTEAFF. The rearrangement links TRBV4-3 to TRBJ1-1; tentatively, D is TRBD1 (6 bases). The V and J ends lost 4 bases and 0 bases respectively, with 12 bases between them. CDR3 length: 15 residues. CDR1 is LGHNA and CDR2 is YSLEER in the germline V gene.

The chain is built from TRBV24-1 and TRBJ2-2, with 8 bases matching TRBD1. V was pared by 10 bases and J by 6 bases, with 9 bases of the junction left unmatched. CDR3 length: 14 residues. CDR1 KGHDR and CDR2 SFDVKD come from the germline V gene. Here the CDR3 reads CATSDRETAGELFF. CDR3 DNA: TGTGCCACTTCGGACAGGGAGACCGCCGGGGAGCTGTTTTTT.

V and J are TRBV7-3 and TRBJ2-1, with 7 bases aligning to TRBD2. The CDR3 sequence is 12 residues long. Unmatched junction bases numbered 4, after V lost 4 bases and J lost 10 bases. Per the germline V gene, CDR1 is SGHTA and CDR2 is FQGTGA. Written as DNA, the CDR3 is TGTGCCAGCAGCTCGTTTAGCGGGGAGCAGTTCTTC. This gives the protein CASSSFSGEQFF. Supplemented by reference TRBV7-3 and TRBJ2-1, the full variable domain reads GAGVSQTPSNKVTEKGKYVELRCDPISGHTALYWYRQSLGQGPEFLIYFQGTGAADDSGLPNDRFFAVRPEGSVSTLKIQRTERGDSAVYLCASSSFSGEQFFGPGTRLTVL.

The gene calls are TRBV5-4 and TRBJ1-6; tentatively, D is TRBD1 (5 bases). The CDR3 covers 15 residues. The V gene's germline CDR1 is SGHNT and CDR2 YYREEE (reference sequence). The germline V and J ends were trimmed by 4 bases and 10 bases, with 18 bases remaining between them. The CDR3 DNA sequence: TGTGCCAGCAGCCGGGCTGGCGGGGGTTGGTCACCCCTCCACTTT. Amino acid sequence: CASSRAGGGWSPLHF.

V is TRBV2 and J is TRBJ1-5, with D unclear. The V gene's germline CDR1 is SNHLY and CDR2 FYNNEI. This CDR3 is 16 amino acids long. V lost 6 bases and J lost 0, with 15 bases in between. The CDR3 nucleotides read TGTGCCAGCAGGGCCTCCGGGATATATAGCAATCAGCCCCAGCATTTT. Residues: CASRASGIYSNQPQHF.

The chain links TRBV10-3 to TRBJ2-4, with 8 bases matching TRBD2. The CDR3 extends over 13 amino acids. Looked up from germline, CDR1 is ENHRY and CDR2 is SYGVKD. The junction had 5 bases not matched to a gene; V was cut back by 8 bases and J by 5 bases. This chain's CDR3 is CAISGRDQNIQYF. The DNA of the CDR3 is TGTGCCATCTCCGGGAGGGATCAAAACATTCAGTACTTC.

DNA of the CDR3: TGCGCCAGCAAGGCCCAGGGGGCTTTCGGGGAGACCCAGTACTTC. Amino acids: CASKAQGAFGETQYF. The V and J genes are TRBV5-1 and TRBJ2-5, with 8 bases identical to TRBD1. V dropped 6 bases and J dropped 5; count of bases not matched to a gene: 12. This CDR3 is built from 15 residues. CDR1 is SGHRS, CDR2 YFSETQ, per germline.

V gene TRBV15 combines with J gene TRBJ2-3; unclear D gene. Germline CDR1 reads LNHNV; CDR2 reads YYDKDF (reference sequence). The CDR3 has 15 residues. V was trimmed by 4 bases and J by 6 bases, leaving 17 bases between them. CDR3 sequence: CATSTENLFGDTQYF. In DNA, the CDR3 is TGTGCCACCAGCACCGAGAATTTGTTCGGGGATACGCAGTATTTT.